The clone carrying this T cell receptor beta chain was counted many times. Each diagnosis was grounded in clinical symptoms, serum thyroxine and TRAb, thyroid ultrasound, and orbital computed tomography. Germline V gives CDR1 LGHDT, CDR2 YNNKEL (reference sequence). This CDR3 region has 13 residues. Trimming removed 3 bases from V and 7 bases from J, with 10 bases in between. The TCR beta CDR3 regions underwent amplification using RNA transcripts as the source. RT-PCR in the first round (using the HTBI primer set) targeted the TCR CDR3. MiXCR, run by TCRdb on the multiplex PCR reads, gives a single entry per CDR3 protein. The sample holds more than 300,000 distinct CDR3 sequences; roughly an eighth are singletons and the top ten take 9.2%. This specimen comes from a study of T cells in Graves' hyperthyroidism and ophthalmopathy.

The TCR comes from a woman between 18 and 29 years old with Graves' hyperthyroidism. V and J are TRBV3-1 and TRBJ2-1; no reliable D call. The source material was blood. CDR3 sequence (DNA): TGTGCCAGCAGCCAGTCGTGGGGTAATGAGCAGTTCTTC. Translation: CASSQSWGNEQFF.